These 15 T cell receptor beta chains were all obtained from the same sample, sequenced in a study of regulatory T cells in long-lasting Graves disease. This sample's time point: newly diagnosed GD, antithyroid drugs for less than 3 months. PBMC-extracted RNA yielded the TCR library. Researchers made TCR beta libraries by using iRepertoire HTBI primers and running Arm-PCR on CDR3 regions. In TCRdb, the multiplex PCR reads were re-called with MiXCR into one record per CDR3 protein. The table includes over 350,000 distinct CDR3 sequences, approximately 14% detected once. Another study also made use of these data, one on T cells in Graves' hyperthyroidism and ophthalmopathy.

The material sequenced was peripheral blood mononuclear cells (PBMCs), taken at new diagnosis, from a patient treated with antithyroid drugs. These receptors were collected from a woman aged 50 to 60 with Graves disease.

This chain uses TRBV4-2 with TRBJ1-2, with 9 bases that match TRBD1. This CDR3 region has 16 residues. Trimming at V came to 3 bases and at J to 5 bases, leaving 10 bases not matched to a gene. The germline gives CDR1 LGHNA, CDR2 YNFKEQ. For the CDR3, the DNA is TGTGCCAGCAGCCACTCAAATACAGGGGGCGAGTATGGCTACACCTTC. Its protein product is CASSHSNTGGEYGYTF.

There are many counts of this clonotype. This chain joins TRBV13 and TRBJ2-7, with TRBD1 identical over 10 bases. V lost 5 bases and J lost 9; bases outside the gene matches: 13. CDR1 is PRHDT, CDR2 FYEKMQ, per germline (reference sequence). There are 15 residues in the CDR3. The CDR3 reads CASSMRDRGVLGQYF. CDR3 DNA sequence: TGTGCCAGCAGCATGCGGGACAGGGGAGTCCTAGGGCAGTACTTC.

This clonotype was seen many times. CDR3 protein: CASRYIDKGPNYGYTF. CDR3 sequence (DNA): TGTGCCAGCAGATACATTGATAAGGGGCCCAACTATGGCTACACCTTC. The chain recombines TRBV6-5 with TRBJ1-2; weak D call: TRBD1 (5 bases). Germline CDR1 and CDR2: MNHEY and SVGAGI. The CDR3 has 16 residues. Deletions cut 6 bases from V and 2 bases from J, with 19 bases between.

This clonotype was counted at least ten times. The rearrangement links TRBV12-3 or TRBV12-4 to TRBJ1-1; D is unclear. The V and J ends lost 3 bases and 6 bases respectively, with 11 bases between them. The CDR3 runs to 13 residues. CDR3 loop: CASSFGPRAEAFF. The CDR3 DNA reads as TGTGCCAGCAGTTTTGGGCCCCGGGCTGAAGCTTTCTTT.

This clonotype was counted only a few times. V usage is TRBV28 and J usage is TRBJ2-2; 11 nucleotides match TRBD1. The CDR3 covers 15 residues. Germline V gene sequence: CDR1 MDHEN, CDR2 SYDVKM. V shed 5 bases and J 6 bases; nucleotides not matched to a gene: 5. Here the CDR3 DNA reads TGTGCCAGCAGTGATCCGGGACAGGGGGCCGGGGAGCTGTTTTTT. This gives the protein CASSDPGQGAGELFF.

This chain joins TRBV20-1 and TRBJ2-1; the match to TRBD1 covers 7 bases. CDR1 is DFQATT and CDR2 is SNEGSKA in the germline V gene (reference sequence). The junction had 8 bases not matched to a gene; V was cut back by 7 bases and J by 5 bases. This CDR3 spans 13 amino acids. Written as DNA, the CDR3 is TGCAGTGTTCCAGACAGGGTACACAATGAGCAGTTCTTC. Translation: CSVPDRVHNEQFF.

This clonotype was detected many times. The CDR3 coding sequence is TGTGCCAGCAGCTTAGTACAGGGCAAAAACATTCAGTACTTC. Translation gives CASSLVQGKNIQYF. This chain joins TRBV11-2 and TRBJ2-4; D might be TRBD1 (6 bases). CDR1 is SGHAT and CDR2 is FQNNGV in the germline V gene. Trimming left V 1 base short and J 3 bases short, with 7 bases between. The CDR3 sequence is 14 residues long.

The V gene is TRBV19, the J gene TRBJ2-3; 7 positions agree with TRBD2. This CDR3 is built from 15 residues. Trimming took 3 bases from V and 6 from J; bases not matched to a gene: 9. The germline CDR1 and CDR2 sequences are LNHDA and SQIVND (reference sequence). CDR3: CASSIGRQGGDTQYF. CDR3 bases: TGTGCCAGTAGTATTGGCCGTCAGGGAGGGGATACGCAGTATTTT.

The chain employs TRBV5-1 and TRBJ1-1; 7 nucleotides agree with TRBD1. There are 16 residues in the CDR3. The trim removed 0 bases at V and 0 bases at J, leaving 5 bases unmatched. Germline lookup yields CDR1 SGHRS and CDR2 YFSETQ. This CDR3 is CASSLGDSFMNTEAFF. The DNA for the CDR3 is TGCGCCAGCAGCTTGGGGGACAGCTTCATGAACACTGAAGCTTTCTTT.

This clonotype was counted many times. Germline is not matched at one junction end, which may reflect a read error. The chain couples TRBV7-9 to TRBJ2-1; 10 nucleotides line up with TRBD2. Germline assignment: CDR1 SEHNR and CDR2 FQNEAQ (reference sequence). There are 12 residues in the CDR3. The CDR3 protein is CASSNYSGRLVF. CDR3 bases: TGTGCCAGCAGCAACTATAGCGGGAGGCTGGTCTTC.

This chain's CDR3 is CASPRASGGSYEQYF. The DNA of the CDR3 is TGTGCCAGCCCCCGGGCTAGCGGGGGCTCCTACGAGCAGTACTTC. The J gene is TRBJ2-7, the V gene TRBV2, with 10 bases matching TRBD2. V gave up 8 bases and J gave up 0 bases; unmatched junction bases: 7. Germline assignment: CDR1 SNHLY and CDR2 FYNNEI. There are 15 residues in the CDR3.

The V call is TRBV19, the J call TRBJ1-5; D is undetermined. Deletions cut 3 bases from V and 4 bases from J, with 10 bases between. The CDR3 has 14 amino acids. The germline V gene has CDR1 LNHDA and CDR2 SQIVND (reference sequence). The CDR3 DNA reads as TGTGCCAGTAGTATTGAGGGCGTGAATCAGCCCCAGCATTTT. This sequence encodes CASSIEGVNQPQHF.

Comment on this clonotype: A read error is the likely source, as a far larger clone sits one nucleotide away. The chain carries TRBV7-2 and TRBJ2-7; D gene ambiguous. The CDR3 is 17 residues long. Germline V CDR1 and CDR2: SGHTA, FQGNSA. The DNA of the CDR3 is TGTGCCAGCAGCTTAGTTCGGGCCTATCGGCCAAGATACGAGCAGCACTTC. Translation gives CASSLVRAYRPRYEQHF.

This clonotype was detected ten times or more. V gene TRBV7-6 combines with J gene TRBJ1-1, with D possibly being TRBD1 (6 bases). CDR3 size: 15 residues. Germline loops: CDR1 SGHVS, CDR2 FNYEAQ. V lost 1 base to trimming and J lost 1 base, with 10 bases between them. Here the CDR3 DNA reads TGTGCCAGCAGCTTAGTGGGACACACGAACACTGAAGCTTTCTTT. This encodes CASSLVGHTNTEAFF.

The sample holds many counts of this clonotype. The chain has TRBV27 and TRBJ2-7, with 7 bases fitting TRBD1. The V segment lost 6 bases and the J segment 4 bases; nucleotides outside the gene matches: 9. Germline V gene lookup returns CDR1 MNHEY and CDR2 SMNVEV (reference sequence). CDR3 length equals 14 residues. DNA for the CDR3: TGTGCCAGCAGCCCGGGGACAGCTGTTTACGAGCAGTACTTC. Protein: CASSPGTAVYEQYF.